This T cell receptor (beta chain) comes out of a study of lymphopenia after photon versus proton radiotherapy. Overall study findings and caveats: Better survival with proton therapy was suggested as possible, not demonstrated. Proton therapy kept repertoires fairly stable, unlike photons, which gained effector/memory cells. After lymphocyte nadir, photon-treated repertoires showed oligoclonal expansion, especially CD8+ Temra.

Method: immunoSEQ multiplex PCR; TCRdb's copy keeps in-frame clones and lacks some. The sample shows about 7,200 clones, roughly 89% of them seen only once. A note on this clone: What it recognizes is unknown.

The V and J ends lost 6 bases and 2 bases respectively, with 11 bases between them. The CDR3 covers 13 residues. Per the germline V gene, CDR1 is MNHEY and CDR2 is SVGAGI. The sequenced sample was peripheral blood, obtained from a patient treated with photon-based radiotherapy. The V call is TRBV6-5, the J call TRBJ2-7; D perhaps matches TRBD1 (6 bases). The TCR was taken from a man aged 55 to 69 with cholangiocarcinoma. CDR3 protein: CASRAGVTYEQYF. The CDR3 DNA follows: TGTGCCAGCAGGGCAGGGGTCACCTACGAGCAGTACTTC.